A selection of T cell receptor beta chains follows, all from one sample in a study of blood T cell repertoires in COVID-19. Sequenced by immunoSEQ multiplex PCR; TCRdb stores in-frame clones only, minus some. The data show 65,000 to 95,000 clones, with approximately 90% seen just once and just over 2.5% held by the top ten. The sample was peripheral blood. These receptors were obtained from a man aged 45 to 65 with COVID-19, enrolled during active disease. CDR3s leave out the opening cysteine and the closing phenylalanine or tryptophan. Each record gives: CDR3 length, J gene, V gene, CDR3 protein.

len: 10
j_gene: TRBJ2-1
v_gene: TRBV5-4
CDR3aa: ASRQGDNEQF

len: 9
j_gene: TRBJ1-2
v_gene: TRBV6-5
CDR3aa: ASSYEGLNT

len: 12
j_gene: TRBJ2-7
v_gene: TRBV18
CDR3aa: ASSPGGGPYEQY

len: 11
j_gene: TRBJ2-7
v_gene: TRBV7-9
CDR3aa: ASSSRTGYEQY

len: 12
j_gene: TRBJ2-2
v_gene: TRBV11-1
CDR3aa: ASSLGTDTGELF

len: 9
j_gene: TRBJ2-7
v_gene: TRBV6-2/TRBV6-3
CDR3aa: ASSFENEQY

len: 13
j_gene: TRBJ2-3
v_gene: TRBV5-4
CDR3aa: ASSLDSVGTDTQY

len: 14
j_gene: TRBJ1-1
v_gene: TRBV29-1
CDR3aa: SVGLPGQIANTEAF

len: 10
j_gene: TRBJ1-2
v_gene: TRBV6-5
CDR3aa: ASRDIAASRT

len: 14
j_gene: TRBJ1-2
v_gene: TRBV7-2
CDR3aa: ASSLQGDSALYGYT

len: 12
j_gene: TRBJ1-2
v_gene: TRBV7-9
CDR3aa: ASSLGDSNYGYT

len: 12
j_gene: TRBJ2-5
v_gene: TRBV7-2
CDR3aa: ASSVNLGGETQY

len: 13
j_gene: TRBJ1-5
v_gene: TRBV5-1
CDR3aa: ASSLAGPSNQPQH

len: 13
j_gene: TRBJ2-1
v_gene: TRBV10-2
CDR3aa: ASSDPGGSYNEQF

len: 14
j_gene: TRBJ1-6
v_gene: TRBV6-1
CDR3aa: ASSEGRGSYNSPLH

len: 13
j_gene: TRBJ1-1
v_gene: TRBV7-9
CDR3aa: ASSLALTEKTEAF

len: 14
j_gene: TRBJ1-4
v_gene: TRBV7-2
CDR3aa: ASSLAFGTGGEKLF

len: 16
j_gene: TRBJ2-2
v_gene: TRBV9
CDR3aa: ASSVTMGSWRSTGELF

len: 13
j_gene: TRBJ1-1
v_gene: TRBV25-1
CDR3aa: ASSDLQGGGTEAF

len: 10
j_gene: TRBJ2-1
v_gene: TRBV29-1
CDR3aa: SVQGAVGEQF

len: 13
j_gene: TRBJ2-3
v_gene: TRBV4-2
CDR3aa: ASSQTGAGTDTQY

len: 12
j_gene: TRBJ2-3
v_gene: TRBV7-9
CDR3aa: ASSKTTSTDTQY

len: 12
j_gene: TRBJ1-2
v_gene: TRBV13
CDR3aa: ASSLDRFGMGYT

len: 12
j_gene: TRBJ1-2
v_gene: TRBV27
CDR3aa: ASGNPTEGRGYT

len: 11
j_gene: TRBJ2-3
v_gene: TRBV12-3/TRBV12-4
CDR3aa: ASNSEGTDTQY

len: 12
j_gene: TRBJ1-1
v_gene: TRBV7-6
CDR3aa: ASSSQTGNTEAF

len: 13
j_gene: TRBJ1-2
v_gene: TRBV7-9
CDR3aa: ASSFGDSEPPGYT

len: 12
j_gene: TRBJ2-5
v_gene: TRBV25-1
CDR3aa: ASSEFGYGEAQY

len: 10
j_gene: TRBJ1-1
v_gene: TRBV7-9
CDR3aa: ASSRGGTEAF

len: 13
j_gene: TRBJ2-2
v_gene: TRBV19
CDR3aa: ASSTTGGNTGELF

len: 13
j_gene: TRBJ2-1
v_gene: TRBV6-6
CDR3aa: ASRVAGANYNEQF

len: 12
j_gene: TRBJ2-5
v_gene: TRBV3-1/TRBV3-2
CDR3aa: ASQGLGLGETQY

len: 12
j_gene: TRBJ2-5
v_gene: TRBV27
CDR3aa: ASRLQGTGETQY